This TCR beta chain was captured in a study of T-cell memory formation after mild COVID-19. Germline values: CDR1 MGHRA, CDR2 YSYEKL. V lost 0 bases and J lost 6, with 21 bases in between. The CDR3 consists of 18 residues. This clonotype was detected only a few times. TCRdb passed the 5' RACE reads through MiXCR, listing each CDR3 protein once. The sample contains about 200,000 distinct CDR3 sequences, around 8.8% of which appear only once. The TCR comes from a man younger than 35 who had mild COVID-19 (a few samples of this study predate the infection). Cell type and time point are not known. The specimen was PBMCs or a T cell subset sorted from them (not recorded which). V gene TRBV4-1 combines with J gene TRBJ2-1, with D possibly being TRBD1 or TRBD2 (5 bases each). CDR3 amino acids: CASSQERGWGKGSNEQFF. The DNA for the CDR3 is TGCGCCAGCAGCCAAGAACGGGGCTGGGGCAAAGGGTCCAATGAGCAGTTCTTC.